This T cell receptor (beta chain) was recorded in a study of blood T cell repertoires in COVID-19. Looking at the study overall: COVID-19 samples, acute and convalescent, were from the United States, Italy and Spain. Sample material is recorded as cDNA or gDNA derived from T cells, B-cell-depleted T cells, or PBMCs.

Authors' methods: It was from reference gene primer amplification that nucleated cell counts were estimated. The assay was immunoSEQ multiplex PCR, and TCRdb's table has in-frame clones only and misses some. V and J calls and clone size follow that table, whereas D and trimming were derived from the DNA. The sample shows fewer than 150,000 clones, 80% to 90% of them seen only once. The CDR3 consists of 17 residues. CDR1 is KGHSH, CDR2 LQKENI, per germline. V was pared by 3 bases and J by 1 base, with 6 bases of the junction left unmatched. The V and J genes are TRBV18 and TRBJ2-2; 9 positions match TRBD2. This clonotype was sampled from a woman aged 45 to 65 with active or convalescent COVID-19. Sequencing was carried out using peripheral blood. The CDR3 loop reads CASSPNSGGLNTGELFF. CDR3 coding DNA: TGTGCCAGCTCACCTAATAGCGGGGGACTGAACACCGGGGAGCTGTTTTTT.